This TCR beta chain came from a study of identifying expanded T cells in peripheral blood. General study findings and limits: Technical replicates showed about 1.1 changed clones; two weeks about 16; four weeks 19. Variance in clone template counts between approximately two-week samples significantly increased with total template count across all healthy donors.

With regard to this clone: Its target is not known.

Clones were sequenced by immunoSEQ multiplex PCR, and TCRdb holds only the in-frame ones, with some missing. Seen here are about 85,000 clones, more than 70% observed once, and the top ten hold 19%. No infections or other immune events were documented during collection. This CDR3 spans 14 amino acids. In germline, CDR1 is SGHAT, CDR2 FQNNGV. V shed 5 bases and J 5 bases; nucleotides not matched to a gene: 8. The clonotype was recovered from a person aged 18-70 years in good health. Sequencing was done on a sample of blood. The rearrangement uses TRBV11-2 and TRBJ2-5, with 7 bases matching TRBD1. The CDR3 bases are TGTGCCAGCAGCATACAGGGGCGCGGGGAGACCCAGTACTTC. It encodes CASSIQGRGETQYF.